This record covers a single T cell receptor beta chain. TCRdb recomputed calls from the 5' RACE reads with MiXCR, one row per CDR3 protein. Among 57,000 or so distinct CDR3 sequences listed, around 13% were seen once. This record belongs to a study of early T cells in non-severe SARS-CoV-2 infection. CDR3 length: 15 residues. Germline CDR1 is LGHNA and CDR2 is YSLEER. Trimming removed 0 bases from V and 2 bases from J, with 9 bases in between. The chain carries TRBV4-3 and TRBJ2-3; D perhaps matches TRBD2 (6 bases). What was sequenced was whole blood. This clonotype was sampled from an adult who was a healthcare worker with PCR-confirmed SARS-CoV-2 infection or an uninfected control (not recorded which). The CDR3 DNA reads as TGCGCCAGCAGCCAAGAAGGGACTCTCACAGATACGCAGTATTTT. This encodes CASSQEGTLTDTQYF.